Listed below are T cell receptor beta chains from one sample, sequenced in a study of blood T cell repertoires in COVID-19. The data were produced by immunoSEQ multiplex PCR, yet TCRdb's version contains in-frame clones alone and is incomplete. The sample records roughly 250,000 clones, 82% being singletons. Sequencing was done on a sample of peripheral blood. These receptors were taken from a woman aged 60-70 years with active or convalescent COVID-19. Both conserved end residues are trimmed from each CDR3. The order of the fields is CDR3 protein, CDR3 length, clone size, D gene, V gene. A D gene is named only where the DNA matches it firmly. Where a row states a size, it is once, few, many or the class of an expanded clone; other rows omit it.

CDR3aa: ASSSGQGDTEAF
len: 12
abundance: .
d_gene: TRBD1
v_gene: TRBV11-2

CDR3aa: ASSPSPGQGVREAF
len: 14
abundance: .
d_gene: TRBD1
v_gene: TRBV5-1

CDR3aa: ATKGTSNNEQF
len: 11
abundance: .
d_gene: TRBD2
v_gene: TRBV3-1/TRBV3-2

CDR3aa: ASSYGQANYGYT
len: 12
abundance: .
d_gene: TRBD1
v_gene: TRBV7-9

CDR3aa: ASSLGQGWDEQF
len: 12
abundance: .
d_gene: .
v_gene: TRBV5-1

CDR3aa: ASSYKLAGPNQPQH
len: 14
abundance: once
d_gene: .
v_gene: TRBV6-5

CDR3aa: ASSLAPTEFYGYT
len: 13
abundance: .
d_gene: .
v_gene: TRBV7-6

CDR3aa: ASSHGNYRGNSPLH
len: 14
abundance: .
d_gene: TRBD1
v_gene: TRBV3-1/TRBV3-2

CDR3aa: ASSLGQGNTIY
len: 11
abundance: .
d_gene: .
v_gene: TRBV7-6

CDR3aa: ASSITGTRETQY
len: 12
abundance: .
d_gene: TRBD2
v_gene: TRBV19

CDR3aa: ASGLVAPGQGKGKYGANVLT
len: 20
abundance: .
d_gene: TRBD1
v_gene: TRBV12-5

CDR3aa: ASSYSSGAIYEQY
len: 13
abundance: .
d_gene: .
v_gene: TRBV6-5

CDR3aa: ASSTQAGQPQH
len: 11
abundance: .
d_gene: .
v_gene: TRBV6-4

CDR3aa: ASSLSMSRSPGFEKLF
len: 16
abundance: .
d_gene: .
v_gene: TRBV27

CDR3aa: ASSGGTGPAYEQY
len: 13
abundance: .
d_gene: TRBD1
v_gene: TRBV9

CDR3aa: ASSPTPRGGNEKLF
len: 14
abundance: .
d_gene: .
v_gene: TRBV7-8

CDR3aa: ASSYSTGAISPLH
len: 13
abundance: once
d_gene: TRBD1
v_gene: TRBV6-5

CDR3aa: ASSPGTPATNEKLF
len: 14
abundance: .
d_gene: .
v_gene: TRBV5-1

CDR3aa: ASRPTGLAGGNSYNEQF
len: 17
abundance: .
d_gene: TRBD2
v_gene: TRBV19

CDR3aa: ASSLGDRTSPLH
len: 12
abundance: .
d_gene: TRBD1
v_gene: TRBV27

CDR3aa: SVGQGTNEKLF
len: 11
abundance: .
d_gene: TRBD1
v_gene: TRBV29-1

CDR3aa: ASSQEVRENEQY
len: 12
abundance: .
d_gene: .
v_gene: TRBV4-1

CDR3aa: ASSFIGRDSNSPLH
len: 14
abundance: .
d_gene: TRBD1
v_gene: TRBV5-6

CDR3aa: ASSKRRRGMGGTEAF
len: 15
abundance: .
d_gene: .
v_gene: TRBV21-1

CDR3aa: ASSFGGNTEAF
len: 11
abundance: many
d_gene: .
v_gene: TRBV5-6

CDR3aa: ASNLRDRPLFGQPQH
len: 15
abundance: .
d_gene: TRBD1
v_gene: TRBV19

CDR3aa: ASSHRHTYEQY
len: 11
abundance: .
d_gene: .
v_gene: TRBV6-5

CDR3aa: ASSQDLTVTEAF
len: 12
abundance: .
d_gene: .
v_gene: TRBV4-2

CDR3aa: ASSPQRGVYNEQF
len: 13
abundance: once
d_gene: TRBD2
v_gene: TRBV7-3

CDR3aa: ASSEAPPQETQY
len: 12
abundance: .
d_gene: .
v_gene: TRBV5-1

CDR3aa: ASTLHKTGRSTEAF
len: 14
abundance: .
d_gene: TRBD1
v_gene: TRBV19

CDR3aa: ASSDRVVSSPLH
len: 12
abundance: .
d_gene: .
v_gene: TRBV2

CDR3aa: ASSFLSSYNEQF
len: 12
abundance: .
d_gene: .
v_gene: TRBV28

CDR3aa: ASSIQTGGRNQPQH
len: 14
abundance: .
d_gene: TRBD1
v_gene: TRBV19

CDR3aa: ASSSTSGGGAGTDTQY
len: 16
abundance: .
d_gene: TRBD2
v_gene: TRBV28

CDR3aa: ASSYGLEGTQY
len: 11
abundance: once
d_gene: TRBD2
v_gene: TRBV7-2

CDR3aa: AISESGQAYGYT
len: 12
abundance: .
d_gene: TRBD1
v_gene: TRBV10-3

CDR3aa: ASSVAGNYNEQF
len: 12
abundance: .
d_gene: .
v_gene: TRBV9

CDR3aa: ASSPLPTGGSGANVLT
len: 16
abundance: once
d_gene: TRBD1
v_gene: TRBV18

CDR3aa: ASSWRDRNSGNTIY
len: 14
abundance: .
d_gene: TRBD1
v_gene: TRBV6-5

CDR3aa: ASSYGGGVY
len: 9
abundance: .
d_gene: TRBD2
v_gene: TRBV6-5

CDR3aa: ASDRPNTGELF
len: 11
abundance: many
d_gene: .
v_gene: TRBV30

CDR3aa: ATRDHRGWGYT
len: 11
abundance: .
d_gene: TRBD1
v_gene: TRBV2

CDR3aa: ASSLQWSTDTQY
len: 12
abundance: .
d_gene: .
v_gene: TRBV7-2

CDR3aa: ASSLDEGASGNTIY
len: 14
abundance: .
d_gene: TRBD1
v_gene: TRBV5-1

CDR3aa: ASSPGEGFEQY
len: 11
abundance: .
d_gene: .
v_gene: TRBV9

CDR3aa: ASSPRDIRQDYEQY
len: 14
abundance: .
d_gene: .
v_gene: TRBV27

CDR3aa: ASSLGVAVYGYT
len: 12
abundance: .
d_gene: .
v_gene: TRBV11-2

CDR3aa: ASSPGDIQGYGYT
len: 13
abundance: once
d_gene: .
v_gene: TRBV9

CDR3aa: ASSQDWAVTETQY
len: 13
abundance: few
d_gene: .
v_gene: TRBV4-3

CDR3aa: ASSEAWEGTEAF
len: 12
abundance: .
d_gene: .
v_gene: TRBV10-2

CDR3aa: ASRGWSGLLAGGLTDTQY
len: 18
abundance: .
d_gene: TRBD2
v_gene: TRBV2

CDR3aa: SAATSYTQY
len: 9
abundance: few
d_gene: .
v_gene: TRBV20-1

CDR3aa: SASAPSGTSGYNEQF
len: 15
abundance: .
d_gene: TRBD2
v_gene: TRBV20-1

CDR3aa: ASISRGQVGTEAF
len: 13
abundance: many
d_gene: TRBD1
v_gene: TRBV2